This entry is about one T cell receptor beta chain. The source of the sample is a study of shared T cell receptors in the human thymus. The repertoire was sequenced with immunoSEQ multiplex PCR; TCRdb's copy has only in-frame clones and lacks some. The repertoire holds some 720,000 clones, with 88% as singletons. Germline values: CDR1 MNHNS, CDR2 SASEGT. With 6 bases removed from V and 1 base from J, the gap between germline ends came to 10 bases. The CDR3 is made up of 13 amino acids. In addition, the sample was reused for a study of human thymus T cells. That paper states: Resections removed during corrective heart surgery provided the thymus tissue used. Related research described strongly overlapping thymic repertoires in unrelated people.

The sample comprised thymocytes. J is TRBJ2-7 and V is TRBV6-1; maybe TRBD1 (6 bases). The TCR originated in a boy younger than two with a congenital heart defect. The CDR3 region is CASRRQGSYEQYF. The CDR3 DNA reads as TGTGCCAGCAGGCGTCAGGGGTCCTACGAGCAGTACTTC.